Here is one T cell receptor beta chain with its context. Antigen specificity is unknown. The data were obtained in a study of cytomegalovirus exposure and HLA in healthy donors. Points from the study as a whole: As was reported, the classifier diagnosed cytomegalovirus status with high specificity and sensitivity. A later analysis linked a missense variant in DCLRE1C to the trimming of TCR beta V and J genes. Analyses of presence and absence presupposed an approximately uniform sequencing depth across donors.

The primer mix had 60 Vbeta and 13 Jbeta primers. Assay: immunoSEQ multiplex PCR; the TCRdb copy retains only in-frame clones and omits some. Its clone listing holds around 53,000 clones. The CDR3 spans 14 residues. Trimming took off 6 bases at V and 4 bases at J, with 14 bases between the two ends. Germline assignment: CDR1 SGDLS and CDR2 YYNGEE. The study sampled nominally healthy donors, though unrecorded immune exposures were likely. The sequenced sample was PBMCs. This chain connects TRBV9 to TRBJ2-1, with D unclear. This TCR was sampled from a woman under 40 in good health and CMV-seropositive. This chain's CDR3 is CASNSGVSYNEQFF. The DNA of the CDR3 is TGTGCCAGCAACTCCGGAGTTAGTTACAATGAGCAGTTCTTC.